These 20 T cell receptor beta chains came from one sample sequenced in a study of identical twins. Each CDR3 protein gets one entry after TCRdb re-called the 5' RACE reads with MiXCR. The top ten clones hold 4.5% to 5.5% of a sample with about 210,000 distinct CDR3 sequences, 9.4% of them seen once. Sequencing was done on a sample of memory (CD45RO+) T cells sorted from blood. These receptors were obtained from a woman aged 18-29 years in good health.

This clonotype came up many times. The J gene is TRBJ2-1, the V gene TRBV5-1; 9 bases are shared with TRBD2. The CDR3 runs 14 residues. Germline V CDR1 and CDR2: SGHRS, YFSETQ. Trimming removed 5 bases from V and 4 bases from J; junction bases left unmatched: 4. The CDR3, as DNA: TGCGCCAGCAGTCTCACTAGCGGGTACAATGAGCAGTTCTTC. Its translation is CASSLTSGYNEQFF. Full variable domain (rest looked up from reference TRBV5-1 and TRBJ2-1): KAGVTQTPRYLIKTRGQQVTLSCSPISGHRSVSWYQQTPGQGLQFLFEYFSETQRNKGNFPGRFSGRQFSNSRSEMNVSTLELGDSALYLCASSLTSGYNEQFFGPGTRLTVL.

This clonotype was counted between two and nine times. The chain joins TRBV9 to TRBJ2-1; D is possibly TRBD1 or TRBD2 (5 bases each). The germline CDR1 and CDR2 sequences are SGDLS and YYNGEE. The CDR3 consists of 16 residues. V was clipped by 3 bases and J by 0 bases, with 13 bases between them. The chain's CDR3 is CASSGQGRSSYNEQFF. In DNA form, the CDR3 reads TGTGCCAGCAGCGGGCAGGGACGAAGCTCCTACAATGAGCAGTTCTTC. The full variable domain, rest sourced from reference TRBV9 and TRBJ2-1, is DSGVTQTPKHLITATGQRVTLRCSPRSGDLSVYWYQQSLDQGLQFLIQYYNGEERAKGNILERFSAQQFPDLHSELNLSSLELGDSALYFCASSGQGRSSYNEQFFGPGTRLTVL.

This clonotype occurred many times. The chain combines TRBV3-1 with TRBJ2-2; D remains ambiguous. Deletions cut 4 bases from V and 2 bases from J, with 5 bases between. There are 13 residues in the CDR3. Per germline, CDR1 LGHDT and CDR2 YNNKEL (reference sequence). CDR3 sequence: CASSRPNTGELFF. As DNA, the CDR3 is TGTGCCAGCAGCCGCCCCAACACCGGGGAGCTGTTTTTT.

The rearrangement links TRBV20-1 to TRBJ2-3; D unclear. Germline CDR1 and CDR2: DFQATT and SNEGSKA (reference sequence). Trimming took off 6 bases at V and 5 bases at J, with 15 bases between the two ends. The CDR3 runs 13 residues. The CDR3 region has the DNA TGCAGTGCCAATACCCAGCCGCAAGATACGCAGTATTTT. Protein: CSANTQPQDTQYF.

This clonotype was seen ten or more times. The J gene is TRBJ2-1, the V gene TRBV10-3; 12 bases are a match to TRBD2. The CDR3 contains 16 residues. Germline loops: CDR1 ENHRY, CDR2 SYGVKD. The V gene end was trimmed by 4 bases and the J gene end by 5 bases; junction bases not matched to a gene: 6. In DNA, the CDR3 is TGTGCCATCAGTGGTTCGAGGACTAGCGGGAACAATGAGCAGTTCTTC. Encoded protein: CAISGSRTSGNNEQFF.

This clonotype was seen repeatedly, ten times or more. V gene TRBV6-1 combines with J gene TRBJ1-2; TRBD1 aligns across 12 bases. This CDR3 contains 17 residues. With 6 bases clipped from V and 2 bases from J, the junction kept 10 bases outside the gene matches. Per the germline V gene, CDR1 is MNHNS and CDR2 is SASEGT. This CDR3 reads CASSPPGTGGANYGYTF. In nucleotides, the CDR3 is TGTGCCAGCAGCCCCCCCGGGACAGGGGGCGCGAACTATGGCTACACCTTC.

This chain joins TRBV20-1 and TRBJ2-1, with 9 bases aligning to TRBD2. CDR1 and CDR2 from the germline V gene are DFQATT and SNEGSKA (reference sequence). The CDR3 contains 13 residues. V was pared by 3 bases and J by 5 bases, with 2 bases of the junction left unmatched. Written as DNA, the CDR3 is TGCAGTGCTAGTAGCGGGAGAAACAATGAGCAGTTCTTC. It is translated as CSASSGRNNEQFF.

This clonotype occurred a few times. The chain is built from TRBV5-1 and TRBJ1-2; no reliable D call. In germline, CDR1 is SGHRS, CDR2 YFSETQ. CDR3 length: 12 amino acids. V was pared by 0 bases and J by 5 bases, with 5 bases between. The CDR3 is CASSLGAYGYTF. The CDR3 DNA is TGCGCCAGCAGCTTGGGAGCGTATGGCTACACCTTC.

This clonotype was seen a few times. The rearrangement joins TRBV6-1 to TRBJ1-1; no firm D call. This CDR3 is built from 10 residues. CDR1 and CDR2 from the germline V gene are MNHNS and SASEGT. Trimming took 9 bases from V and 2 from J, leaving 4 bases between them. The CDR3 loop reads CASSNTEAFF. The CDR3 coding sequence is TGTGCCAGTAGTAACACTGAAGCTTTCTTT.

This clonotype has a handful of counts. The chain is built from TRBV6-5 and TRBJ2-3, with 7 bases lining up with TRBD2. The V segment lost 4 bases and the J segment 1 base; nucleotides outside the gene matches: 5. Germline lookup yields CDR1 MNHEY and CDR2 SVGAGI. This CDR3 spans 15 amino acids. CDR3 coding DNA: TGTGCCAGCAGTTCCGCGGGGGACCGCACAGATACGCAGTATTTT. This codes for CASSSAGDRTDTQYF.

The chain uses TRBV5-5 and TRBJ1-1, with D uncertain. V gave up 4 bases and J gave up 5 bases, with 12 bases separating them. CDR1 and CDR2 (germline): SGHKS, YYEKEE (reference sequence). The CDR3 totals 13 residues. The DNA of the CDR3 is TGTGCCAGCAGCATACAAGAGGATACTGAAGCTTTCTTT. Translated: CASSIQEDTEAFF.

The chain uses TRBV6-2 or TRBV6-3 and TRBJ1-5, with D perhaps TRBD1 (5 bases). V was pared by 8 bases and J by 2 bases, with 13 bases between. The germline V gene encodes CDR1 MNHEY and CDR2 SVGEGT. The CDR3 extends over 14 amino acids. The chain's CDR3 is CASWGKGRNQPQHF. In nucleotides, the CDR3 is TGTGCCAGCTGGGGGAAGGGACGCAATCAGCCCCAGCATTTT.

This clonotype was seen more than once but under ten times. This sequence joins TRBV18 and TRBJ2-5; maybe TRBD1 (5 bases). The CDR3 totals 13 residues. Germline V gene data show CDR1 as KGHSH and CDR2 as LQKENI. V was clipped by 7 bases and J by 5 bases, with 14 bases between them. CDR3 DNA sequence: TGTGCCAGCTTCGAAGGGGCAACGGAGACCCAGTACTTC. Translated, it gives CASFEGATETQYF.

This clonotype appeared a few times. The chain is built from TRBV20-1 and TRBJ2-3; 10 bases match TRBD2. The CDR3 is made up of 14 amino acids. Germline V gives CDR1 DFQATT, CDR2 SNEGSKA (reference sequence). The V and J ends lost 7 bases and 5 bases, in that order; junction bases with no gene match: 9. CDR3 DNA: TGCAGTGTTGGGCTAGCGGGGGTAGGAGATACGCAGTATTTT. The encoded protein is CSVGLAGVGDTQYF.

The V and J genes are TRBV2 and TRBJ1-2, with TRBD1 as a possible D gene (6 bases). CDR1 is SNHLY and CDR2 is FYNNEI in the germline V gene. This CDR3 contains 16 residues. V lost 3 bases, J lost 4 bases, and 18 bases lay in between. CDR3 sequence: CASSEGGGSLLYGYTF. As DNA, the CDR3 is TGTGCCAGCAGTGAGGGGGGCGGTTCACTCCTCTATGGCTACACCTTC.

In its sample, this clonotype was seen a few times. V is TRBV30 and J is TRBJ2-3; D gene ambiguous. V lost 0 bases and J lost 5, with 3 bases in between. Germline V gene lookup returns CDR1 GTSNPN and CDR2 SVGIG (reference sequence). The CDR3 covers 11 residues. CDR3: CAWSVIDTQYF. The CDR3 nucleotides are TGTGCCTGGAGTGTAATAGATACGCAGTATTTT.

The chain combines TRBV4-1 with TRBJ1-1, with unresolved D. The V end was cut by 4 bases, the J end by 4 bases, with 13 bases between. CDR1 is MGHRA and CDR2 is YSYEKL in the germline V gene. The CDR3 runs 14 residues. The CDR3 DNA follows: TGCGCCAGCAGCCGAGATATCAAAGGCACTGAAGCTTTCTTT. Amino acid sequence: CASSRDIKGTEAFF.

This clonotype was observed a few times. The chain is built from TRBV18 and TRBJ1-1; no reliable D call. The CDR3 spans 13 residues. V lost 2 bases and J lost 6, with 10 bases in between. Germline V gives CDR1 KGHSH, CDR2 LQKENI. The chain's CDR3 is CASSPNEVSEAFF. As DNA, the CDR3 is TGTGCCAGCTCACCAAACGAGGTCTCTGAAGCTTTCTTT.

The chain carries TRBV6-2 or TRBV6-3 and TRBJ2-4; D is ambiguous. Germline V CDR1 and CDR2: MNHEY, SVGEGT. This CDR3 has 18 residues. Trimming shortened V by 2 bases and J by 0 bases, and 17 bases separated the two germline ends. The CDR3 DNA sequence: TGTGCCAGCAGTTACAACCTGGCGGAGAACCTAGCCAAAAACATTCAGTACTTC. Its protein is CASSYNLAENLAKNIQYF.

The rearrangement joins TRBV19 to TRBJ2-3, with 11 bases fitting TRBD1. CDR3 length: 16 residues. From germline, CDR1 is LNHDA and CDR2 SQIVND (reference sequence). Unmatched junction bases numbered 4, after V lost 2 bases and J lost 3 bases. CDR3 region: CASSIRGTGGTDTQYF. The CDR3, as DNA: TGTGCCAGTAGTATAAGAGGGACAGGGGGAACAGATACGCAGTATTTT.